Below, one T cell receptor beta chain is given with its context. Amplified TCR beta CDR3 regions came from RNA transcripts. In the first-round RT-PCR of the TCR CDR3, the HTBI primer set was used. TCRdb analysed the multiplex PCR reads with MiXCR anew, one entry per CDR3 protein. The sample records 400,000 to 500,000 distinct CDR3 sequences, 13% to 15% being singletons. The sample belongs to a study of T cells in Graves' hyperthyroidism and ophthalmopathy. The authors took PBMCs from 10 ml fresh peripheral blood. The sample comprised blood. This clonotype originated in a woman aged 18-29 years with Graves' hyperthyroidism.

The CDR3 sequence is CATSREGGGRQPQHF. The CDR3 DNA sequence: TGTGCCACCAGCAGAGAGGGAGGGGGGAGGCAGCCCCAGCATTTT. This chain joins TRBV15 and TRBJ1-5; a possible D gene is TRBD1 (6 bases). CDR1 is LNHNV and CDR2 is YYDKDF in the germline V gene (reference sequence). This CDR3 comprises 15 residues. The V end was cut by 0 bases, the J end by 7 bases, with 13 bases between.